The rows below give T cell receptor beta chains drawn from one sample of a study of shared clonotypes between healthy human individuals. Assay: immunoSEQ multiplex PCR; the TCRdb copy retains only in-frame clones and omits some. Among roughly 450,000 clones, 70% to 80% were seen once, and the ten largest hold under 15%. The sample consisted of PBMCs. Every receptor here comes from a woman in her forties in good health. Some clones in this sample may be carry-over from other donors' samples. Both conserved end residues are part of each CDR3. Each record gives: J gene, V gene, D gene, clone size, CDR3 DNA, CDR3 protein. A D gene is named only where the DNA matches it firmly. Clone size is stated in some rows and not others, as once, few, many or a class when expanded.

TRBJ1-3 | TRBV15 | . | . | TGTGCCACCAGCAGAGATCCCCCCGGGGCTGGAAACACCATATATTTT | CATSRDPPGAGNTIYF
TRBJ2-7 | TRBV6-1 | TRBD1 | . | TGTGCCAGCAGTGAAAGAGGGGGCCAGCTACCTTACTCCTACGAGCAGTACTTC | CASSERGGQLPYSYEQYF
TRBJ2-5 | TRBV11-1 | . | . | TGTGCCAGCAGCTTACCAGGGGAAGAGACCCAGTACTTC | CASSLPGEETQYF
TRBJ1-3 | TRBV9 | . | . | TGTGCCAGCAGCGACGACAGGAAAAGGGGCTCTGGAAACACCATATATTTT | CASSDDRKRGSGNTIYF
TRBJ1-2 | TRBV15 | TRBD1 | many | TGTGCCACCAGCAGAGTCGACAGGGTACGGGGCTACACCTTC | CATSRVDRVRGYTF
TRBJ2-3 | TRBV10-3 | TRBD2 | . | TGTGCCATCAGGATGAGACTAGCGGGAGGTAGCACAGATACGCAGTATTTT | CAIRMRLAGGSTDTQYF
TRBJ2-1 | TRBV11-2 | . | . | TGTGCCAGCAGCTTAGATCACCTAGTCGGCTCGGAGCAGTTCTTC | CASSLDHLVGSEQFF
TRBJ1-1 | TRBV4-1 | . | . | TGCGCCAGCAGCCAAGGACGGGGCGAGACTGAAGCTTTCTTT | CASSQGRGETEAFF
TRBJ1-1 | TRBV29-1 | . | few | TGCAGCGTTGAACCGGGACACGAGACCACTGAAGCTTTCTTT | CSVEPGHETTEAFF
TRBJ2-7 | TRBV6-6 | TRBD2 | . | TGTGCCAGCAGTTACGTAGCGGGCAACTACGAGCAGTACTTC | CASSYVAGNYEQYF
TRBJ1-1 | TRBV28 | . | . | TGTGCCAGCAGTTTAGGGGCCAGCCTTGGAGCTTTCTTT | CASSLGASLGAFF
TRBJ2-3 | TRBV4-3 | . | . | TGCGCCAGCAGCCAAGTCAACCACGGTACAGATACGCAGTATTTT | CASSQVNHGTDTQYF